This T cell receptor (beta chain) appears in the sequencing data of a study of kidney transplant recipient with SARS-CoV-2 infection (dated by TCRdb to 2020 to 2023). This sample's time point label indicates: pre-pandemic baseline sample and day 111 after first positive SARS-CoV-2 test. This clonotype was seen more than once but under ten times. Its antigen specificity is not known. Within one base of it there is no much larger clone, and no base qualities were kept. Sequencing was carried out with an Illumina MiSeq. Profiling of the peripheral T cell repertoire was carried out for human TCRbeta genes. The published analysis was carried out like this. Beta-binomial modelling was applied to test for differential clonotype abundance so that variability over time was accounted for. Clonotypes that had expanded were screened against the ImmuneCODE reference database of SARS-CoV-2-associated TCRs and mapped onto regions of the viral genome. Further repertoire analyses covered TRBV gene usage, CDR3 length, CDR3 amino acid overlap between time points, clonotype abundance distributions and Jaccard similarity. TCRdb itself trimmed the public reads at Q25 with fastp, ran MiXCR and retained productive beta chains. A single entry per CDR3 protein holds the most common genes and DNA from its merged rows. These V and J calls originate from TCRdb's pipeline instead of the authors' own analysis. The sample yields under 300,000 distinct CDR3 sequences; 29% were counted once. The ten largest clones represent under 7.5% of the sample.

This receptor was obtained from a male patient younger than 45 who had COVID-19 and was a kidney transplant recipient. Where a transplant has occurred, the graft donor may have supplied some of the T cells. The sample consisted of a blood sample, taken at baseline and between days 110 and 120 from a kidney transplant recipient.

The sequence in DNA is TGTGCCAGCAGCTCCCGGATCTACAATGAGCAGTTCTTC. This encodes CASSSRIYNEQFF. Here the chain combines TRBV7-2 and TRBJ2-1; the D gene cannot be resolved reliably. The germline V gene specifies SGHTA as CDR1 and FQGNSA as CDR2. Counted from cysteine to phenylalanine, this CDR3 has 13 amino acids. Of the read, only the CDR3 DNA is kept; its 39 bases are in frame from base 1. The V and J ends are trimmed by 4 bases and 3 bases, leaving 7 bases between them. The full variable domain, with segments outside the CDR3 supplied by the reference TRBV7-2 and TRBJ2-1 proteins, appears as GAGVSQSPSNKVTEKGKDVELRCDPISGHTALYWYRQSLGQGLEFLIYFQGNSAPDKSGLPSDRFSAERTGGSVSTLTIQRTQQEDSAVYLCASSSRIYNEQFFGPGTRLTVL.